These 23 T cell receptor beta chains were sequenced from one sample in a study of T cell responses to AZD1222 COVID-19 vaccine. Assay used: immunoSEQ multiplex PCR; TCRdb lists only in-frame clones, some missing. The sample has roughly 120,000 clones; around 93% are singletons. The specimen was peripheral blood, collected 28 days after the second AZD1222 dose. The origin of the receptors is an adult who received the AZD1222 COVID-19 vaccine.

This chain joins TRBV6-2 or TRBV6-3 and TRBJ1-5; possibly TRBD1 for D (6 bases). The V gene lost 2 bases and the J gene lost 4 bases, with 30 bases spanning the gap. The CDR3 length is 21 residues. Germline CDR1 MNHEY, CDR2 SVGEGT. The CDR3 DNA follows: TGTGCCAGCAGTTACCACCGAGAGACAGGAAACAGACAGAGCCGTAATCAGCCCCAGCATTTT. Its protein product is CASSYHRETGNRQSRNQPQHF.

This clone was recorded once. This chain links TRBV27 with TRBJ1-6, with 7 bases that match TRBD1. There are 15 residues in the CDR3. With 8 bases clipped from V and 3 bases from J, the junction kept 7 bases outside the gene matches. Germline V lookup: CDR1 MNHEY, CDR2 SMNVEV (reference sequence). The CDR3 bases are TGTGCCAGCGGCAGGGGGGTTTTCTATAATTCACCCCTCCACTTT. The encoded protein is CASGRGVFYNSPLHF.

The chain joins TRBV9 to TRBJ2-5; weak D call: TRBD1 (7 bases). The V end lost 4 bases, the J end lost 4 bases, and 14 bases lay between the germline ends. The CDR3 runs to 14 residues. The germline V gene encodes CDR1 SGDLS and CDR2 YYNGEE. Written as DNA, the CDR3 is TGTGCCAGCAGCACCAGCAGGGGGGTAGAGACCCAGTACTTC. Translating it yields CASSTSRGVETQYF.

J is TRBJ1-1 and V is TRBV4-1; D is unresolved. The V and J ends lost 2 bases and 3 bases respectively, with 13 bases between them. The CDR3 has 15 amino acids. Germline V gene lookup returns CDR1 MGHRA and CDR2 YSYEKL. The CDR3 sequence is CASSQTLGPYTEAFF. DNA for the CDR3: TGCGCCAGCAGCCAAACACTGGGTCCCTACACTGAAGCTTTCTTT.

The chain is built from TRBV7-8 and TRBJ1-1, with TRBD1 matching 8 bases. V dropped 5 bases and J dropped 0; count of bases not matched to a gene: 5. The germline V gene has CDR1 SGHVS and CDR2 FQNEAQ. The CDR3 consists of 15 residues. The CDR3 spells CASSPRQGMNTEAFF. CDR3 in DNA: TGTGCCAGCAGCCCGAGACAGGGGATGAACACTGAAGCTTTCTTT.

The chain couples TRBV19 to TRBJ2-7; D might be TRBD1 (8 bases). The CDR3 totals 15 residues. With 2 bases removed from V and 1 base from J, the gap between germline ends came to 12 bases. CDR1 is LNHDA and CDR2 is SQIVND in the germline V gene (reference sequence). The CDR3 region is CASSIYRGGSYEQYF. CDR3 nucleotides: TGTGCCAGTAGTATATACAGGGGGGGATCCTACGAGCAGTACTTC.

The chain is built from TRBV6-5 and TRBJ1-2; unclear D gene. This CDR3 is 12 amino acids long. The ends were cut back, 4 bases at V and 4 bases at J, with 7 bases in the middle. CDR1 is MNHEY, CDR2 SVGAGI, per germline. The CDR3 reads CASSFGGYGYTF. CDR3 DNA sequence: TGTGCCAGCAGTTTCGGAGGCTATGGCTACACCTTC.

The chain employs TRBV29-1 and TRBJ1-2, with D possibly being TRBD1 (5 bases). Germline CDR1 reads SQVTM; CDR2 reads ANQGSEA. V was shortened by 4 bases and J by 10 bases, with 13 bases between the two germline ends. The CDR3 totals 11 residues. CDR3 nucleotide sequence: TGCAGCGTTGGGACCCCGGGGGTCTACACCTTC. This codes for CSVGTPGVYTF.

The chain couples TRBV14 to TRBJ1-6, with D unresolved. V was cut by 5 bases and J by 11 bases, with 13 bases left in between. This CDR3 region has 13 residues. From germline, CDR1 is SGHDN and CDR2 FVKESK. The CDR3 sequence: CASSRGGSAPLHF. The CDR3 DNA is TGTGCCAGCAGCAGAGGCGGATCCGCACCCCTCCACTTT. The full variable domain, with the rest looked up from reference TRBV14 and TRBJ1-6, is EAGVTQFPSHSVIEKGQTVTLRCDPISGHDNLYWYRRVMGKEIKFLLHFVKESKQDESGMPNNRFLAERTGGTYSTLKVQPAELEDSGVYFCASSRGGSAPLHFGNGTRLTVT.

This clone was counted a single time. The chain links TRBV5-1 to TRBJ2-5, with 8 bases lining up with TRBD2. CDR3 length: 15 amino acids. V shed 2 bases, J shed 1 base, and the junction held 4 bases outside the gene matches. Germline V CDR1 and CDR2: SGHRS, YFSETQ. The CDR3 reads CASSFPGTSQETQYF. DNA for the CDR3: TGCGCCAGCAGCTTCCCCGGGACTAGCCAAGAGACCCAGTACTTC.

J is TRBJ2-1 and V is TRBV6-5, with D perhaps matching TRBD2 (6 bases). V gave up 7 bases and J gave up 2 bases, with 15 bases separating them. This CDR3 region has 15 residues. Germline V CDR1 and CDR2: MNHEY, SVGAGI. CDR3 coding DNA: TGTGCCAGCACCCGGTGGCTAGCGCCCTACAATGAGCAGTTCTTC. It encodes CASTRWLAPYNEQFF.

The count of this clone is one. The chain combines TRBV5-1 with TRBJ1-1; D is ambiguous. This CDR3 is built from 15 residues. V was clipped by 4 bases and J by 3 bases, with 16 bases between them. Germline CDR1 SGHRS, CDR2 YFSETQ. The CDR3 DNA follows: TGCGCCAGCAGCCCACTGGGAGGAGGAGACACTGAAGCTTTCTTT. Its translation is CASSPLGGGDTEAFF.

This chain connects TRBV7-9 to TRBJ1-1; TRBD1 is a possible D gene (5 bases). Per the germline V gene, CDR1 is SEHNR and CDR2 is FQNEAQ (reference sequence). V was trimmed by 2 bases and J by 5 bases, leaving 15 bases between them. This CDR3 contains 15 residues. The CDR3 loop is CASSLLERGWTEAFF. The CDR3 DNA reads as TGTGCCAGCAGCTTATTGGAGAGGGGTTGGACTGAAGCTTTCTTT.

The chain joins TRBV7-2 to TRBJ2-7, with D tentatively TRBD1 (6 bases). Trimming took off 7 bases at V and 2 bases at J, with 15 bases between the two ends. Germline V lookup: CDR1 SGHTA, CDR2 FQGNSA. CDR3 size: 14 residues. In DNA form, the CDR3 reads TGTGCCAGCACCGTGTCTACAGGGCCCTACGAGCAGTACTTC. Its protein product is CASTVSTGPYEQYF.

The J gene is TRBJ2-5, the V gene TRBV5-1, with D unresolved. The CDR3 has 15 residues. Trimming stripped 4 bases from V and 4 bases from J, with 17 bases between. The germline gives CDR1 SGHRS, CDR2 YFSETQ. DNA for the CDR3: TGCGCCAGCAGCCAACGCGGTCAGTCGGGAGAGACCCAGTACTTC. This gives the protein CASSQRGQSGETQYF.

The chain couples TRBV7-9 to TRBJ2-3; no reliable D call. In germline, CDR1 is SEHNR, CDR2 FQNEAQ (reference sequence). The CDR3 sequence is 12 residues long. Between the trimmed V and J ends, which lost 7 bases and 3 bases, there was a span of 8 bases. The CDR3 spells CASIPMTDTQYF. CDR3 coding DNA: TGTGCCAGCATCCCAATGACAGATACGCAGTATTTT.

The CDR3 protein is CASSQDTSGYTF. The CDR3 region has the DNA TGCGCCAGCAGCCAGGACACTAGCGGCTACACCTTC. The rearrangement uses TRBV4-1 and TRBJ1-2; D is perhaps TRBD1 (5 bases). Trimming stripped 3 bases from V and 8 bases from J, with 10 bases between. This CDR3 is built from 12 residues. Germline CDR1 MGHRA, CDR2 YSYEKL.

The rearrangement links TRBV4-1 to TRBJ1-5, with 9 bases fitting TRBD1. Germline CDR1 and CDR2: MGHRA and YSYEKL. The CDR3 covers 14 residues. V lost 5 bases and J lost 4; bases outside the gene matches: 3. Here the CDR3 reads CASSRQGENQPQHF. In DNA, the CDR3 is TGCGCCAGCAGCAGACAGGGGGAGAATCAGCCCCAGCATTTT.

The chain has TRBV11-2 and TRBJ1-6; possible D gene TRBD1, 5 bases. V was trimmed by 8 bases and J by 7 bases, leaving 15 bases between them. CDR1 and CDR2 (germline): SGHAT, FQNNGV. The length of the CDR3 is 14 residues. CDR3 residues: CASSPGTVNSPLHF. CDR3 sequence (DNA): TGTGCCAGCTCACCCGGGACGGTAAATTCACCCCTCCACTTT.

This chain connects TRBV5-1 to TRBJ1-2; 7 bases are shared with TRBD1. The CDR3 runs to 13 residues. Trimming removed 4 bases from V and 11 bases from J; junction bases left unmatched: 11. The germline V gene encodes CDR1 SGHRS and CDR2 YFSETQ. CDR3 region: CASSTRGIRRYTF. The CDR3 DNA reads as TGCGCCAGCAGCACCAGGGGGATCAGGCGATACACCTTC.

The chain has TRBV7-9 and TRBJ2-7, with 11 bases identical to TRBD1. Germline trimming cut 4 bases from V and 1 base from J; bases unmatched to any gene: 3. Germline lookup yields CDR1 SEHNR and CDR2 FQNEAQ (reference sequence). This CDR3 has 15 amino acids. The CDR3 region is CASSWDRGRSYEQYF. Here the CDR3 DNA reads TGTGCCAGCAGCTGGGACAGGGGGAGATCCTACGAGCAGTACTTC.

The CDR3 spells CASSLGTDSGYTF. The CDR3 nucleotides read TGCGCCAGCAGCCTAGGGACAGACAGTGGCTACACCTTC. The rearrangement links TRBV5-1 to TRBJ1-2; TRBD1 aligns across 7 bases. This CDR3 region has 13 residues. Unmatched junction bases numbered 7, after V lost 4 bases and J lost 7 bases. CDR1 and CDR2 (germline): SGHRS, YFSETQ.

The rearrangement joins TRBV5-1 to TRBJ1-2, with a possible D match to TRBD1 (6 bases). V lost 3 bases to trimming and J lost 7 bases, with 28 bases between them. Germline CDR1 reads SGHRS; CDR2 reads YFSETQ. The CDR3 length is 18 residues. The CDR3 nucleotides are TGCGCCAGCAGCTCGTCCTCGGGTTCTTTTACAGGGTTCTCTGGCTACACCTTC. The encoded protein is CASSSSSGSFTGFSGYTF.